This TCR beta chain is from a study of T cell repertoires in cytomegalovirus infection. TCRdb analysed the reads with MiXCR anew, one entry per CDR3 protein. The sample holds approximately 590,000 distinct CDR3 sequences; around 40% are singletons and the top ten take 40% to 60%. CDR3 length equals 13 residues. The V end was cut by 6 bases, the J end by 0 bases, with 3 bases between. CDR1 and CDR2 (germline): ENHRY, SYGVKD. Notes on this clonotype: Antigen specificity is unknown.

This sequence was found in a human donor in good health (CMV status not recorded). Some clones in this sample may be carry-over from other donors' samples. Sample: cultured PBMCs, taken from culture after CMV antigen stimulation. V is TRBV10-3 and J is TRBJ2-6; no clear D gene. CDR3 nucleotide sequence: TGTGCCATCAGAGACTCTGGGGCCAACGTCCTGACTTTC. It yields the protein CAIRDSGANVLTF.